This T cell receptor (beta chain) was sequenced in a study of blood T cells in healthy people across ages. Study outcomes and limitations: CMV status of donors was unknown, possibly confounding expanded clonotype changes. Unsorted PBMC material precluded a definitive naive versus antigen-experienced comparison.

The CDR3 covers 15 residues. From germline, CDR1 is SGHRS and CDR2 YFSETQ. On this clonotype: Its matching antigen is unknown. An end of the junction does not agree with germline; a read error may underlie this.

Alongside a J-beta primer mix, a sample-barcoded 5' primer served in a second PCR lasting about 7 to 12 cycles. Via MiXCR, TCRdb re-called the 5' RACE reads, giving one row per CDR3 protein. The table records 650,000 to 1,000,000 distinct CDR3 sequences, roughly 35% of them present only once. The sample taken for sequencing was blood. J is TRBJ2-5 and V is TRBV5-1; tentative D call: TRBD1 (6 bases). This receptor was obtained from a man between 18 and 29 years old in good health. The CDR3 here is CASSLGNSRTETRYF. CDR3 DNA sequence: TGCGCCAGCAGCTTGGGAAACAGTCGGACAGAGACCCGGTACTTC.